Below, one T cell receptor beta chain is given with its context. The data belong to a study of blood T cell repertoires in COVID-19. Turning to the study itself: The United States, Italy and Spain were the sources of the acute and convalescent COVID-19 samples. PBMCs, B-cell-depleted T cells, or T cells were the source of the cDNA or gDNA that made up the material.

Original analysis: From reference gene primer amplification, estimates of nucleated cell counts were derived. Sequencing used immunoSEQ multiplex PCR; TCRdb keeps in-frame clones, though not all of them. The DNA gave D and trimming, while V, J and clone size come from that table. The table records approximately 230,000 clones, roughly nine tenths of them present only once. This CDR3 spans 14 amino acids. V lost 6 bases and J lost 0, with 13 bases in between. CDR1 and CDR2 (germline): SGHRS, YFSETQ. The clonotype comes from a man between 18 and 35 years old with active or convalescent COVID-19. The sequencing input was peripheral blood. The V gene is TRBV5-1, the J gene TRBJ2-7; the D gene is possibly TRBD1 (5 bases). This CDR3 is CASNKDMSSYEQYF. The CDR3 bases are TGCGCCAGCAACAAGGACATGAGCTCCTACGAGCAGTACTTC.